This T cell receptor beta chain was recorded in a study of molecular identifiers for immune sequencing clone quantification. TCRdb fed the PCR reads into MiXCR, producing one record per CDR3 protein. The data hold around 460,000 distinct CDR3 sequences, with around 23% observed a single time. Many counts were recorded for this clonotype. Per the germline V gene, CDR1 is MNHNY and CDR2 is SVGAGI (reference sequence). V dropped 5 bases and J dropped 0 bases, with 13 bases sitting between them. The CDR3 runs 16 residues. Source material for naive CD8 libraries was about 19,000 to 1,000,000 sorted cells, with 10%, 30% or 50% RNA. A CD8+CD4-CCR7+CD45RA+ phenotype served as the sorting definition for naive CD8 T cells.

This receptor was identified in a human donor in good health. Some libraries in this study had Jurkat cell RNA spiked in. The sample was naive CD8+ T cells from blood, with Jurkat cell RNA spiked in. Specified subset: FACS-sorted CD8+CD4-CCR7+CD45RA+ naive T cells. This chain joins TRBV6-6 and TRBJ1-4; no clear D gene. DNA for the CDR3: TGTGCCAGCAGTCGCCGACACGAAACAACTAATGAAAAACTGTTTTTT. Translating gives CASSRRHETTNEKLFF.